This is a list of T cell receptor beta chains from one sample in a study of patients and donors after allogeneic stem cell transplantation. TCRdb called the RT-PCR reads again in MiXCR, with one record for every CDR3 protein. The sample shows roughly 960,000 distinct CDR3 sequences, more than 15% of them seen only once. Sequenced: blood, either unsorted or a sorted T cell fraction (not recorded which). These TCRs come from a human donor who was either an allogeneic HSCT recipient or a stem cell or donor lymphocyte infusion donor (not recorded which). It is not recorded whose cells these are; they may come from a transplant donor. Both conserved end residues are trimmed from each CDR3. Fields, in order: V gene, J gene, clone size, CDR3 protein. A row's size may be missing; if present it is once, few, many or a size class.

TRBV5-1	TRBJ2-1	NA	ASSLETSSQGNEQF
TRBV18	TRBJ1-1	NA	ASSPPGTGGVGAF
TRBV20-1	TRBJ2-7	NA	SASPLADRPYEQY
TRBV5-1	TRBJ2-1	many	ASSLVLNEQF
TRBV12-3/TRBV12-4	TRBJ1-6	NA	ASSLVGDGNSPLH
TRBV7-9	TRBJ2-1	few	ASSPTASGRGEQF
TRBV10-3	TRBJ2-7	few	AVRTAEIYEQY
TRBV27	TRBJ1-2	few	ASSFSQQAPYGYT
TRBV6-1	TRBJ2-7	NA	ASEIARGSGYEQY
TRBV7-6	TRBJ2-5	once	ASSSGPAHVTQY